The source of this T cell receptor beta chain is a study of T cells after yellow fever vaccination. On the study more broadly: Fractions with few cells were prepared using SMART-Seq v4 Ultra Low Input.

This clonotype was found many times. Its antigen is unknown. Points from the study as a whole: Some clonotypes were seen in both the CD4 and the CD8 compartments. These made up a small share and likely arose from convergent recombination.

The authors made TCR cDNA by 5'RACE template switching, adding a universal primer site and UMIs. From the 5' RACE reads, TCRdb called clonotypes with MiXCR, one entry per CDR3 protein. In the table there are over 150,000 distinct CDR3 sequences, approximately 6.2% of which are singletons. The germline V gene encodes CDR1 SEHNR and CDR2 FQNEAQ (reference sequence). Trimming at V came to 5 bases and at J to 1 base, leaving 6 bases not matched to a gene. The CDR3 consists of 15 residues. The TCR originated in a man between 18 and 29 years old who received the YFV17D yellow fever vaccine. The chain combines TRBV7-9 with TRBJ1-1; 8 bases are shared with TRBD1. The sample in question was CD4+ T cells sorted from PBMCs, obtained on the day of the first yellow fever vaccination. DNA of the CDR3: TGTGCCAGCAGCCCCCCGGGACAGGAGAACACTGAAGCTTTCTTT. It translates to CASSPPGQENTEAFF. Complete variable domain (other parts from reference TRBV7-9 and TRBJ1-1): DTGVSQNPRHKITKRGQNVTFRCDPISEHNRLYWYRQTLGQGPEFLTYFQNEAQLEKSRLLSDRFSAERPKGSFSTLEIQRTEQGDSAMYLCASSPPGQENTEAFFGQGTRLTVV.